The T cell receptor beta chain under discussion was sequenced for a study of blood T cell repertoires in COVID-19. The wider study: Sources were T cells, B-cell-depleted T cells, or PBMCs; the material itself was cDNA or gDNA.

Here immunoSEQ multiplex PCR was the method, and the copy in TCRdb shows in-frame clones only, minus some. The repertoire holds some 230,000 clones, with 70% to 85% as singletons. This TCR was recovered from a man aged 40-49 years who had recovered from COVID-19. The sequenced material came from PBMCs or T cells enriched from blood (not recorded which).

CDR3 coding DNA: TGTGCCAGCAGCCGGGCGGAGGGGCCGAGCTCCTATAATTCACCCCTCCACTTT. Its translation: CASSRAEGPSSYNSPLHF. This chain uses TRBV7-3 with TRBJ1-6; D might be TRBD1 (5 bases). This CDR3 region has 18 residues. Germline values: CDR1 SGHTA, CDR2 FQGTGA. Trimming took 5 bases from V and 0 from J, leaving 17 bases between them.